This T cell receptor beta chain was found in a study of T cell repertoires in cytomegalovirus infection. Study background: Both CMV infection and a matching HLA type were indicated by public TCR beta signatures.

In TCRdb, the reads were re-called with MiXCR into one record per CDR3 protein. The profile covers about a million distinct CDR3 sequences, with roughly 31% appearing a single time and more than 12% taken by the ten largest. The CDR3 contains 13 residues. CDR1 is MNHNY and CDR2 is SVGAGI in the germline V gene (reference sequence). Trimming cost V 2 bases and J 5 bases, with 8 bases left between them. This clonotype was counted between two and nine times. No antigen is known for it. The rearrangement uses TRBV6-6 and TRBJ2-3; no firm D call. The sequencing here drew on cultured CD8+ T cells from PBMCs, taken from culture after CMV antigen stimulation. The TCR comes from a human donor in good health (CMV status not recorded). Some clones in this sample may be carry-over from other donors' samples. The CDR3 loop is CASSYLAEDTQYF. CDR3 coding DNA: TGTGCCAGCAGTTACCTCGCAGAAGATACGCAGTATTTT.